These 32 T cell receptor beta chains came from one sample sequenced in a study of early T cells in non-severe SARS-CoV-2 infection. Each CDR3 protein is one row after TCRdb ran MiXCR on the 5' RACE reads. Of tens of thousands of distinct CDR3 sequences in the sample, over 9% were seen once. Sequencing used whole blood. The receptors come from an adult who was a healthcare worker with PCR-confirmed SARS-CoV-2 infection or an uninfected control (not recorded which).

The chain links TRBV28 to TRBJ2-7; D is unclear. The CDR3 covers 13 residues. Between the trimmed V and J ends, which lost 6 bases and 4 bases, there was a span of 13 bases. CDR1 and CDR2 (germline): MDHEN, SYDVKM. CDR3 nucleotide sequence: TGTGCCAGCAGCCTACCCGAACTTTACGAGCAGTACTTC. It encodes CASSLPELYEQYF.

This clonotype appeared a few times. The J gene is TRBJ2-3, the V gene TRBV11-2; D uncertain. This CDR3 has 15 residues. The V end was cut by 5 bases, the J end by 5 bases, with 17 bases between. Looked up from germline, CDR1 is SGHAT and CDR2 is FQNNGV. This CDR3 reads CASSGRWFLGDTQYF. For the CDR3, the DNA is TGTGCCAGCAGCGGCCGCTGGTTCTTAGGAGATACGCAGTATTTT.

This clonotype was recorded at least ten times. V usage is TRBV12-3 or TRBV12-4 and J usage is TRBJ2-2; D unresolved. V lost 1 base and J lost 1, with 4 bases in between. This CDR3 has 14 residues. The chain's CDR3 is CASSLERNTGELFF. CDR3 nucleotide sequence: TGTGCCAGCAGTTTAGAGCGGAACACCGGGGAGCTGTTTTTT.

This clonotype was observed a few times. The V and J genes are TRBV6-2 or TRBV6-3 and TRBJ2-2; D remains unclear. The V gene lost 2 bases and the J gene lost 4 bases, with 11 bases spanning the gap. CDR1 and CDR2 (germline): MNHEY, SVGEGT. CDR3 size: 15 residues. CDR3 DNA: TGTGCCAGCAGTTACAGTAAGGGCCTCACCGGGGAGCTGTTTTTT. It encodes CASSYSKGLTGELFF.

This clonotype was observed at least ten times. The chain carries TRBV7-9 and TRBJ2-7; 7 bases match TRBD2. Germline CDR1 and CDR2: SEHNR and FQNEAQ (reference sequence). This CDR3 comprises 17 residues. The V segment lost 2 bases and the J segment 2 bases; nucleotides outside the gene matches: 12. CDR3 in amino acids: CASSLRGSGPLAYEQYF. Written as DNA, the CDR3 is TGTGCCAGCAGCTTAAGAGGTAGCGGGCCTCTGGCCTACGAGCAGTACTTC.

This clonotype was detected only a few times. V gene TRBV28 combines with J gene TRBJ2-4; a possible D gene is TRBD1 (6 bases). This CDR3 region has 15 residues. Per germline, CDR1 MDHEN and CDR2 SYDVKM. Trimming stripped 3 bases from V and 6 bases from J, with 15 bases between. The CDR3, as DNA: TGTGCCAGCAGTTTCTTACGGACAGCGACAAACATTCAGTACTTC. Translated: CASSFLRTATNIQYF.

This clonotype turned up a few times. The genes are TRBV7-2 and TRBJ2-7; no clear D gene. Trimming took 4 bases from V and 0 from J, leaving 13 bases between them. Per the germline V gene, CDR1 is SGHTA and CDR2 is FQGNSA. This CDR3 has 15 amino acids. DNA for the CDR3: TGTGCCAGCAGCTCTCGGACGGCCAGCTCCTACGAGCAGTACTTC. It yields the protein CASSSRTASSYEQYF.

This chain connects TRBV6-5 to TRBJ2-7, with D tentatively TRBD1 (8 bases). This CDR3 is built from 15 residues. Germline V CDR1 and CDR2: MNHEY, SVGAGI. V dropped 1 base and J dropped 2 bases, with 12 bases sitting between them. The CDR3 DNA reads as TGTGCCAGCAGTTACTTCACAGGGGGGGCCTACGAGCAGTACTTC. It translates to CASSYFTGGAYEQYF.

This rearrangement joins TRBV28 to TRBJ2-1, with D maybe TRBD2 (5 bases). The CDR3 totals 14 residues. Between the trimmed V and J ends, which lost 1 base and 8 bases, there was a span of 12 bases. The V gene's germline CDR1 is MDHEN and CDR2 SYDVKM. CDR3 residues: CASSLSRGNDEQFF. CDR3 nucleotide sequence: TGTGCCAGCAGTTTATCGCGAGGGAACGATGAGCAGTTCTTC.

This clonotype occurred a few times. V is TRBV4-1 and J is TRBJ2-1, with D perhaps being TRBD1 or TRBD2 (5 bases each). Germline loops: CDR1 MGHRA, CDR2 YSYEKL. Trimming removed 1 base at V and 1 base at J, with 14 bases between. The CDR3 contains 17 residues. The CDR3 is CASSQGGDLTSYNEQFF. The DNA of the CDR3 is TGCGCCAGCAGCCAAGGTGGGGACCTGACATCCTACAATGAGCAGTTCTTC.

This clonotype has ten or more counts. The chain recombines TRBV18 with TRBJ2-2, with unresolved D. Germline CDR1 and CDR2: KGHSH and LQKENI. The CDR3 totals 11 residues. V was shortened by 4 bases and J by 9 bases, with 6 bases between the two germline ends. This chain's CDR3 is CASSRQRELFF. CDR3 nucleotides: TGTGCCAGCTCACGGCAGCGGGAGCTGTTTTTT.

In this sample, this clonotype turned up many times. This chain connects TRBV3-1 to TRBJ1-1; TRBD1 is a possible D gene (6 bases). The CDR3 spans 12 residues. Per germline, CDR1 LGHDT and CDR2 YNNKEL (reference sequence). Trimming took off 3 bases at V and 8 bases at J, with 10 bases between the two ends. The DNA for the CDR3 is TGTGCCAGCAGCCAGACCACAGGGGAAGCTTTCTTT. Translation gives CASSQTTGEAFF.

In its sample, this clonotype was seen many times. The chain has TRBV20-1 and TRBJ1-6; perhaps TRBD1 as D (6 bases). From germline, CDR1 is DFQATT and CDR2 SNEGSKA (reference sequence). The CDR3 extends over 14 amino acids. V was pared by 3 bases and J by 6 bases, with 12 bases between. CDR3 sequence reads: CSASLRGSNSPLHF. The CDR3 DNA is TGCAGTGCTAGTCTCAGGGGCAGTAATTCACCCCTCCACTTT.

This clonotype has just a few counts. This chain links TRBV28 with TRBJ2-7, with 10 nucleotides matching TRBD2. This CDR3 region has 18 residues. V shed 1 base, J shed 7 bases, and the junction held 16 bases outside the gene matches. From germline, CDR1 is MDHEN and CDR2 SYDVKM. CDR3 in DNA: TGTGCCAGCAGTTTATTTGTTAGCGGGAGGATCTCGGAGAGTGAGCAGTACTTC. This gives the protein CASSLFVSGRISESEQYF.

This clonotype was recorded a few times. The chain carries TRBV2 and TRBJ2-1, with 8 bases matching TRBD2. J was trimmed by 9 bases and V by 8 bases; bases with no gene match: 12. The CDR3 length is 14 residues. Looked up from germline, CDR1 is SNHLY and CDR2 is FYNNEI. Here the CDR3 DNA reads TGTGCCAGCCGGCGGGAGGCCACGTCGCGTGAGCAGTTCTTC. This gives the protein CASRREATSREQFF.

The CDR3 DNA is TGTGCCAGCAGCTACAATCCGGGACAGGGGCCAGATACGCAGTATTTT. Residues: CASSYNPGQGPDTQYF. The chain carries TRBV28 and TRBJ2-3; the match to TRBD1 covers 10 bases. The CDR3 sequence is 16 residues long. Germline CDR1 MDHEN, CDR2 SYDVKM. Trimming cost V 6 bases and J 4 bases; bases outside gene matches: 10.

This clonotype has at least ten counts. The chain recombines TRBV6-2 or TRBV6-3 with TRBJ2-2; D might be TRBD1 (5 bases). Trimming removed 11 bases from V and 0 bases from J, with 10 bases in between. The CDR3 extends over 13 amino acids. Germline assignment: CDR1 MNHEY and CDR2 SVGEGT. The CDR3 DNA is TGTGCCTCGAAAGGGGCGAACACCGGGGAGCTGTTTTTT. This translates into CASKGANTGELFF.

The J gene is TRBJ2-3, the V gene TRBV7-2; no firm D call. V was trimmed by 5 bases and J by 4 bases, leaving 13 bases between them. The CDR3 is made up of 14 amino acids. The germline CDR1 and CDR2 sequences are SGHTA and FQGNSA. The CDR3, as DNA: TGTGCCAGCAGCAACGGCCCCCCCCCAGATACGCAGTATTTT. Encoded protein: CASSNGPPPDTQYF.

Ten or more counts support this clonotype. The V and J genes are TRBV2 and TRBJ2-1; tentative D call: TRBD2 (6 bases). Germline CDR1 reads SNHLY; CDR2 reads FYNNEI. The V and J ends lost 6 bases and 0 bases respectively, with 18 bases between them. CDR3 length: 17 amino acids. The CDR3: CASSGTGGAHSYNEQFF. DNA of the CDR3: TGTGCCAGCAGCGGGACTGGCGGGGCCCACTCCTACAATGAGCAGTTCTTC.

The chain joins TRBV4-1 to TRBJ2-4, with 8 bases matching TRBD1. Looked up from germline, CDR1 is MGHRA and CDR2 is YSYEKL. The trim removed 2 bases at V and 0 bases at J, leaving 6 bases unmatched. The CDR3 is 17 amino acids. The CDR3 here is CASSQLTGELAKNIQYF. The CDR3 nucleotides read TGCGCCAGCAGCCAATTGACAGGGGAACTAGCCAAAAACATTCAGTACTTC.

This clonotype was found many times. The chain recombines TRBV3-1 with TRBJ2-1, with 8 bases matching TRBD1. This CDR3 is 12 amino acids long. Germline V gives CDR1 LGHDT, CDR2 YNNKEL (reference sequence). V lost 4 bases, J lost 10 bases, and 3 bases stayed unmatched. CDR3 protein: CASSRTGTEQFF. CDR3 DNA sequence: TGTGCCAGCAGCCGGACAGGGACGGAGCAGTTCTTC.

This clonotype turned up a few times. V gene TRBV6-4 combines with J gene TRBJ2-4; 7 bases are a match to TRBD1. CDR3 length: 14 amino acids. V was clipped by 3 bases and J by 8 bases; unmatched bases: 7. Germline CDR1 is MRHNA and CDR2 is SNTAGT. CDR3: CASSEGAGGYIQYF. CDR3 nucleotides: TGTGCCAGCAGTGAAGGAGCAGGGGGATACATTCAGTACTTC.

This clonotype was picked up a small number of times. V usage is TRBV9 and J usage is TRBJ2-5; TRBD1 agrees at 7 bases. CDR1 is SGDLS and CDR2 is YYNGEE in the germline V gene. This CDR3 is 15 amino acids long. The trim removed 2 bases at V and 4 bases at J, leaving 8 bases unmatched. CDR3 sequence: CASSVGQGDGETQYF. The CDR3 nucleotides read TGTGCCAGCAGCGTGGGGCAGGGGGACGGAGAGACCCAGTACTTC.

This clonotype showed up just a few times. The chain is built from TRBV2 and TRBJ2-1, with D tentatively TRBD1 (6 bases). This CDR3 contains 15 residues. Deletions cut 1 base from V and 10 bases from J, with 17 bases between. CDR1 SNHLY and CDR2 FYNNEI come from the germline V gene. This chain's CDR3 is CASSEVGRDKAEQFF. CDR3 nucleotides: TGTGCCAGCAGTGAAGTGGGCCGGGACAAAGCGGAGCAGTTCTTC.

V usage is TRBV5-1 and J usage is TRBJ2-1; perhaps TRBD1 as D (5 bases). In germline, CDR1 is SGHRS, CDR2 YFSETQ. The CDR3 has 13 amino acids. The V gene lost 5 bases and the J gene lost 8 bases, with 14 bases spanning the gap. The CDR3 nucleotides read TGCGCCAGCAGTTCGCAAGGGGCAGATGAGCAGTTCTTC. This gives the protein CASSSQGADEQFF.

This clonotype was recorded many times. The J gene is TRBJ1-1, the V gene TRBV5-1; the D is unclear. Germline V lookup: CDR1 SGHRS, CDR2 YFSETQ. V was shortened by 0 bases and J by 0 bases, with 6 bases between the two germline ends. The length of the CDR3 is 14 residues. Here the CDR3 reads CASSLDSMNTEAFF. The CDR3 DNA reads as TGCGCCAGCAGCTTGGACAGTATGAACACTGAAGCTTTCTTT.

Remarks on this clonotype: An end of the junction does not agree with germline; a read error may underlie this. This chain links TRBV6-2 or TRBV6-3 with TRBJ2-1, with TRBD2 identical over 15 bases. CDR3 size: 17 residues. Germline CDR1 and CDR2: MNHEY and SVGEGT. This CDR3 reads CASMSRTSGGAYKEQFF. The CDR3 DNA is TGTGCCAGCATGTCGAGGACTAGCGGGGGGGCTTACAAAGAGCAGTTCTTC.

This clonotype was seen repeatedly, ten times or more. The chain combines TRBV4-2 with TRBJ2-3; D gene uncertain. There are 13 residues in the CDR3. Trimming shortened V by 5 bases and J by 4 bases, and 10 bases separated the two germline ends. CDR1 LGHNA and CDR2 YNFKEQ come from the germline V gene. In DNA, the CDR3 is TGTGCCAGCAGCTCCTCTCCCGCAGATACGCAGTATTTT. Residues: CASSSSPADTQYF.

The J gene is TRBJ2-7, the V gene TRBV3-1, with D unclear. The CDR3 runs to 14 residues. The V end was cut by 0 bases, the J end by 4 bases, with 10 bases between. Germline V gene lookup returns CDR1 LGHDT and CDR2 YNNKEL (reference sequence). The CDR3 sequence is CASSQDSVGYEQYF. The CDR3 nucleotides are TGTGCCAGCAGCCAAGATTCAGTAGGGTACGAGCAGTACTTC.

This clonotype was picked up many times. This chain joins TRBV6-2 or TRBV6-3 and TRBJ2-7, with TRBD1 matching over 8 bases. V was clipped by 7 bases and J by 0 bases; unmatched bases: 5. From germline, CDR1 is MNHEY and CDR2 SVGEGT. The CDR3 runs 14 residues. CDR3 amino acids: CASIRQGHSYEQYF. Here the CDR3 DNA reads TGTGCCAGCATCCGACAGGGGCACTCCTACGAGCAGTACTTC.

V gene TRBV10-3 combines with J gene TRBJ2-3, with 11 bases matching TRBD2. This CDR3 spans 15 amino acids. With 7 bases clipped from V and 0 bases from J, the junction kept 3 bases outside the gene matches. Germline-derived CDR1 and CDR2 are ENHRY and SYGVKD. CDR3 protein: CAITPSGGSTDTQYF. In DNA form, the CDR3 reads TGTGCCATCACCCCTAGCGGGGGGAGCACAGATACGCAGTATTTT.

Ten or more counts support this clonotype. The CDR3 is CATSSRDRSNEQFF. The CDR3 DNA is TGTGCCACCAGCTCCCGTGACAGAAGCAATGAGCAGTTCTTC. The gene calls are TRBV15 and TRBJ2-1; tentatively, D is TRBD1 (5 bases). CDR3 size: 14 residues. CDR1 is LNHNV and CDR2 is YYDKDF in the germline V gene (reference sequence). V was pared by 5 bases and J by 6 bases, with 14 bases between. Supplemented by reference TRBV15 and TRBJ2-1, the full variable domain reads DAMVIQNPRYQVTQFGKPVTLSCSQTLNHNVMYWYQQKSSQAPKLLFHYYDKDFNNEADTPDNFQSRRPNTSFCFLDIRSPGLGDTAMYLCATSSRDRSNEQFFGPGTRLTVL.